The rows below give T cell receptor beta chains drawn from one sample of a study of blood T cell repertoires in COVID-19. Clones were read by immunoSEQ multiplex PCR, and TCRdb kept only the in-frame ones, dropping some. Found here are some 220,000 clones, approximately 84% of them singletons; the top ten hold 3% to 3.5%. Input material: peripheral blood. These receptors originate from a woman in her 30s who had recovered from COVID-19. Each CDR3 is given with its conserved first and last residue. D genes are given only for firm matches. The size field is filled for only some rows; it gives once, few, many or a size class.

abundance	d_gene	v_gene	len	j_gene	CDR3aa	CDR3nt
-	TRBD1	TRBV18	13	TRBJ2-3	CASSPPQGDTQYF	TGTGCCAGCTCACCACCACAGGGGGATACGCAGTATTTT
-	-	TRBV25-1	11	TRBJ1-1	CASSYSTEAFF	TGTGCCAGCAGTTATAGCACTGAAGCTTTCTTT
-	TRBD2	TRBV5-3	17	TRBJ2-1	CARSLNPLAGGYNEQFF	TGTGCCAGAAGCTTGAACCCCTTAGCGGGCGGTTACAATGAGCAGTTCTTC
-	-	TRBV28	14	TRBJ2-5	CASTPSRLQETQYF	TGTGCCAGCACCCCTTCGCGGTTACAAGAGACCCAGTACTTC
-	-	TRBV6-5	13	TRBJ1-1	CASGGVGIAEAFF	TGTGCCAGCGGAGGGGTGGGTATCGCTGAAGCTTTCTTT
-	TRBD1	TRBV12-5	12	TRBJ1-2	CASGGTVYGYTF	TGTGCTAGTGGGGGGACAGTCTATGGCTACACCTTC
-	-	TRBV28	16	TRBJ1-4	CASRPVGRGYNEKLFF	TGTGCCAGCAGACCCGTCGGACGGGGATATAATGAAAAACTGTTTTTT
-	TRBD2	TRBV5-1	13	TRBJ2-7	CASRTSGTYEQYF	TGCGCCAGCCGAACTAGCGGGACCTACGAGCAGTACTTC
-	TRBD2	TRBV3-1/TRBV3-2	17	TRBJ2-1	CASSQAYGAGVYNEQFF	TGTGCCAGCAGCCAAGCATATGGGGCGGGAGTGTACAATGAGCAGTTCTTC
many	-	TRBV27	14	TRBJ1-1	CAALPRFGDTEAFF	TGTGCAGCCCTCCCACGGTTCGGGGACACTGAAGCTTTCTTT
-	-	TRBV5-1	13	TRBJ2-5	CASRGNTGETQYF	TGCGCCAGCAGAGGTAATACAGGAGAGACCCAGTACTTC
-	TRBD1	TRBV9	15	TRBJ2-3	CASSIGTGGTDTQYF	TGTGCCAGCAGCATAGGGACAGGGGGGACAGATACGCAGTATTTT
-	-	TRBV30	12	TRBJ1-5	CAWITGNQPQHF	TGTGCCTGGATAACGGGCAATCAGCCCCAGCATTTT
-	-	TRBV6-6	13	TRBJ2-3	CASSYLGLDTQYF	TGTGCCAGCAGTTACCTGGGCCTCGATACGCAGTATTTT
-	-	TRBV5-5	12	TRBJ1-1	CASSLRGTEAFF	TGTGCCAGCAGCTTGCGGGGCACTGAAGCTTTCTTT
-	TRBD2	TRBV18	14	TRBJ2-1	CASSPTSGSNEQFF	TGTGCCAGCTCGCCGACTAGCGGGAGCAATGAGCAGTTCTTC
-	-	TRBV5-4	14	TRBJ2-1	CASSHAGSPNEQFF	TGTGCCAGCAGCCATGCCGGGAGCCCAAATGAGCAGTTCTTC
-	TRBD2	TRBV10-2	16	TRBJ2-1	CASSWGTSGGRREQFF	TGCGCCAGCAGTTGGGGGACTAGCGGGGGGCGTCGGGAGCAGTTCTTC
-	TRBD2	TRBV9	16	TRBJ2-1	CASSVAGLAGGNEQFF	TGTGCCAGCAGCGTAGCTGGGCTAGCGGGAGGCAATGAGCAGTTCTTC
-	-	TRBV4-1	16	TRBJ2-1	CASSQVDLITYNEQFF	TGCGCCAGCAGCCAAGTAGATTTAATCACCTACAATGAGCAGTTCTTC
few	TRBD1	TRBV5-6	14	TRBJ1-1	CASSTGTGGSKAFF	TGTGCCAGCAGCACCGGGACAGGGGGAAGTAAAGCTTTCTTT
-	-	TRBV18	14	TRBJ2-3	CASSPGIGTDTQYF	TGTGCCAGCTCACCCGGGATAGGCACAGATACGCAGTATTTT
-	TRBD1	TRBV11-2	13	TRBJ1-1	CASSSGQATEAFF	TGTGCCAGCAGCTCAGGACAGGCCACTGAAGCTTTCTTT
once	-	TRBV11-2	13	TRBJ2-2	CASSLTRTGELFF	TGTGCCAGCAGCCTAACTCGGACCGGGGAGCTGTTTTTT
-	-	TRBV5-1	14	TRBJ2-1	CASSLVGGDNEQFF	TGCGCCAGCAGCTTGGTCGGCGGGGACAATGAGCAGTTCTTC
-	TRBD2	TRBV6-5	13	TRBJ2-1	CASKRLAGGPEFF	TGTGCCAGCAAAAGACTAGCGGGAGGGCCAGAGTTCTTC
-	-	TRBV7-3	12	TRBJ2-1	CASRDRSGEQFF	TGTGCCAGCCGCGACAGGAGTGGTGAGCAGTTCTTC
-	TRBD2	TRBV30	15	TRBJ2-1	CAWSPTSGSFDEQFF	TGTGCCTGGTCCCCCACTAGCGGGAGCTTCGATGAGCAGTTCTTC
few	TRBD1	TRBV24-1	15	TRBJ2-3	CATSDQQGYTDTQYF	TGTGCCACCAGTGATCAACAGGGGTACACAGATACGCAGTATTTT
-	TRBD1	TRBV28	14	TRBJ2-5	CASSSTGVSETQYF	TGTGCCAGCAGTTCAACAGGGGTGTCAGAGACCCAGTACTTC
-	TRBD2	TRBV6-5	16	TRBJ2-3	CASSYEGLAGTDTQYF	TGTGCCAGCAGTTATGAAGGACTAGCGGGCACAGATACGCAGTATTTT
-	-	TRBV30	14	TRBJ1-5	CAWSGGGFNQPQHF	TGTGCCTGGAGTGGTGGAGGGTTCAATCAGCCCCAGCATTTT
once	TRBD2	TRBV10-1	16	TRBJ2-3	CASSESWSGRADTQYF	TGCGCCAGCAGTGAGTCGTGGAGCGGGAGGGCAGATACGCAGTATTTT
-	-	TRBV19	12	TRBJ1-6	CASSGQVQALHF	TGTGCCAGTAGTGGGCAGGTCCAGGCCCTCCACTTT
-	-	TRBV5-1	14	TRBJ1-1	CASSLRGITTEAFF	TGCGCCAGCAGCTTGAGGGGGATTACCACTGAAGCTTTCTTT
-	TRBD2	TRBV5-1	16	TRBJ2-5	CASSRSGRASQETQYF	TGCGCCAGCAGCCGTAGCGGGAGGGCATCCCAAGAGACCCAGTACTTC
-	TRBD2	TRBV6-6	17	TRBJ2-2	CASSPTSGPGGTGELFF	TGTGCCAGCAGTCCCACTAGCGGCCCCGGCGGGACCGGGGAGCTGTTTTTT
-	-	TRBV5-5	12	TRBJ2-3	CASSLDPRTQYF	TGTGCCAGCAGCTTAGACCCTAGAACGCAGTATTTT
-	TRBD1	TRBV5-1	16	TRBJ2-5	CASSPGTGGYQETQYF	TGCGCCAGCAGTCCCGGGACAGGGGGGTACCAAGAGACCCAGTACTTC
-	-	TRBV11-2	13	TRBJ2-7	CASSLQGSYEQYF	TGTGCCAGCAGCTTACAGGGTTCCTACGAGCAGTACTTC
-	-	TRBV11-2	17	TRBJ2-3	CASSLLRLTGVTDTQYF	TGTGCCAGCAGCTTATTGCGTCTAACGGGTGTCACAGATACGCAGTATTTT
once	-	TRBV28	12	TRBJ2-2	CASMGGTGELFF	TGTGCCAGCATGGGAGGCACCGGGGAGCTGTTTTTT
-	-	TRBV9	14	TRBJ2-2	CASSVGTSPGELFF	TGTGCCAGCAGCGTAGGAACTAGTCCCGGGGAGCTGTTTTTT
-	-	TRBV5-1	19	TRBJ2-1	CASRETSGDLYFSYNEQFF	TGCGCCAGCAGGGAGACTAGTGGGGACCTTTATTTTTCCTACAATGAGCAGTTCTTC
few	-	TRBV4-1	15	TRBJ2-7	CASSQDLSSAYEQYF	TGCGCCAGCAGCCAAGATCTGTCCAGCGCCTACGAGCAGTACTTC
-	TRBD1	TRBV27	16	TRBJ1-2	CASSTLGTGGAGGYTF	TGTGCCAGCTCTACCCTCGGGACAGGGGGCGCGGGTGGCTACACCTTC
few	TRBD1	TRBV28	15	TRBJ1-6	CASSLWTGRNSPLHF	TGTGCCAGCAGTCTTTGGACAGGGCGTAATTCACCCCTCCACTTT
-	-	TRBV6-6	13	TRBJ2-5	CATLISDAETQYF	TGTGCCACCCTGATTAGCGACGCCGAGACCCAGTACTTC
-	-	TRBV28	11	TRBJ1-1	CASKRNTEAFF	TGTGCCAGCAAGAGGAACACTGAAGCTTTCTTT
-	-	TRBV27	14	TRBJ1-5	CASSLSGAGQPQHF	TGTGCCAGCAGTTTATCAGGGGCAGGACAGCCCCAGCATTTT
-	-	TRBV28	14	TRBJ1-3	CASSPSWTGNTIYF	TGTGCCAGCAGTCCTTCCTGGACAGGAAACACCATATATTTT
-	TRBD2	TRBV15	16	TRBJ2-5	CATSRDRREGLQTQYF	TGTGCCACCAGCAGAGACCGACGGGAGGGCCTCCAGACCCAGTACTTC
-	TRBD2	TRBV4-2	17	TRBJ2-3	CASSQEGLAGVIDTQYF	TGTGCCAGCAGCCAAGAAGGGCTAGCGGGAGTTATAGATACGCAGTATTTT
-	-	TRBV6-5	12	TRBJ2-7	CASSYRSYEQYF	TGTGCCAGCAGTTACAGGAGTTACGAGCAGTACTTC
-	TRBD2	TRBV27	17	TRBJ2-3	CASSLLPSGTGEDTQYF	TGTGCCAGCAGTTTACTTCCTAGCGGGACCGGGGAAGATACGCAGTATTTT